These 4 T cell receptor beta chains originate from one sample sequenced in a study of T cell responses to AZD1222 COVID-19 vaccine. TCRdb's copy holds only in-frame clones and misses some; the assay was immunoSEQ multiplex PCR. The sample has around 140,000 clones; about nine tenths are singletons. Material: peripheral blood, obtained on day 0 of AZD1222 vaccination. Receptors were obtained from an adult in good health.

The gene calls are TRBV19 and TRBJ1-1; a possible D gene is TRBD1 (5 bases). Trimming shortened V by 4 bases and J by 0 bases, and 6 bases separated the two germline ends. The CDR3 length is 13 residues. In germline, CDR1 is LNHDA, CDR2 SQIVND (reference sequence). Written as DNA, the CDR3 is TGTGCCAGTAGTACAGGGTTGAACACTGAAGCTTTCTTT. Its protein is CASSTGLNTEAFF.

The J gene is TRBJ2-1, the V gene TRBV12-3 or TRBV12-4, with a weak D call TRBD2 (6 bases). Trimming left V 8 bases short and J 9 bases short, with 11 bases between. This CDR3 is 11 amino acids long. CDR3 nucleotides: TGTGCCAGCGGGGACTGGGCTGAGCAGTTCTTC. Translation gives CASGDWAEQFF.

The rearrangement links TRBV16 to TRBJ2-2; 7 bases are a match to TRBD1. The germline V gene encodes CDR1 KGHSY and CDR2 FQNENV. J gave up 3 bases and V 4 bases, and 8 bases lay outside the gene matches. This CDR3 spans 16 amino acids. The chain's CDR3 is CASSLPDRSYTGELFF. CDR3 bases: TGTGCCAGCAGCCTCCCGGACAGGTCGTACACCGGGGAGCTGTTTTTT.

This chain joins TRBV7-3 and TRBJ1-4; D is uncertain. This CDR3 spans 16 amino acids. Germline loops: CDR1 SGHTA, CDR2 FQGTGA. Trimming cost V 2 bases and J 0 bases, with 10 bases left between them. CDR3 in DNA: TGTGCCAGCAGCTTACTGGCAGCCTCAACTAATGAAAAACTGTTTTTT. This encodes CASSLLAASTNEKLFF. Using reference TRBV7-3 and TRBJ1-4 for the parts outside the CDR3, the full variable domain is GAGVSQTPSNKVTEKGKYVELRCDPISGHTALYWYRQSLGQGPEFLIYFQGTGAADDSGLPNDRFFAVRPEGSVSTLKIQRTERGDSAVYLCASSLLAASTNEKLFFGSGTQLSVL.